This T cell receptor (beta chain) was obtained from a study of shared clonotypes between healthy human individuals. This clone came up once. This CDR3 has 16 amino acids. V was clipped by 2 bases and J by 5 bases, with 18 bases between them. Germline CDR1 reads MNHEY; CDR2 reads SMNVEV (reference sequence). Terminally differentiated effector memory CD45RA+ cells were excluded from the naive CD8 cells, which were CD45RO-negative and positively selected for CCR7. Libraries were prepared by immunoSEQ multiplex PCR; TCRdb keeps only in-frame clonotypes and omits some of them. The sample includes around 610,000 clones, 96% of them seen just once.

Sequencing was carried out using naive CD8+ T cells sorted from blood. The receptor was derived from a woman under 40 in good health. The chain is built from TRBV27 and TRBJ2-5, with D tentatively TRBD2 (6 bases). The chain's CDR3 is CASSLISGSGRETQYF. Written as DNA, the CDR3 is TGTGCCAGCAGTTTAATTAGCGGCTCAGGGAGGGAGACCCAGTACTTC.